This TCR beta chain was documented in a study of blood T cell repertoires in COVID-19. Study details: The samples span acute and convalescent COVID-19 from the United States, Italy and Spain. PBMCs, B-cell-depleted T cells, or T cells were the source of the cDNA or gDNA that made up the material.

This CDR3 spans 14 amino acids. Germline assignment: CDR1 PRHDT and CDR2 FYEKMQ (reference sequence). V was pared by 10 bases and J by 6 bases, with 13 bases of the junction left unmatched. Clones were read by immunoSEQ multiplex PCR, and TCRdb kept only the in-frame ones, dropping some. The table has approximately 180,000 clones, over 75% seen once; the top ten hold 0.45% to 0.65%. This TCR derives from a man aged 50-59 years with acute or convalescent COVID-19. Sequenced material: peripheral blood. V and J are TRBV13 and TRBJ2-5; 8 nucleotides line up with TRBD1. In DNA form, the CDR3 reads TGTGCCACTTCTACCGGACAGGGTTTGAAGACCCAGTACTTC. Its protein is CATSTGQGLKTQYF.